This passage covers 27 T cell receptor beta chains from one sample sequenced in a study of regulatory T cells in long-lasting Graves disease (dated by TCRdb to the early 2020s). Interpreted using the paper, the time point label stands for: newly diagnosed GD, antithyroid drugs for less than 3 months. For both TCR sequencing and RNA sequencing, RNA was extracted from PBMCs using TRIzol. The library was prepared using multiplex PCR. Sequencing instrument: Illumina HiSeq 4000. iRepertoire HTBI primers and Arm-PCR amplification of CDR3 regions were used to construct TCR beta libraries. TCRdb's own reprocessing of the public reads used fastp at Q25 and MiXCR and kept productive beta chains. Merged by CDR3 protein, the rows form single entries marked with the most common genes and DNA. This sample comprises 400,000 to 550,000 distinct CDR3 sequences, around 14% of them detected only once. The top ten clonotypes cover around 15% of the sample.

This sample was shared with a second study, whose subject was T cells in Graves' hyperthyroidism and ophthalmopathy.

The material was peripheral blood mononuclear cells (PBMCs), obtained at new diagnosis, from a patient treated with antithyroid drugs. These TCRs come from a woman under 40 with Graves disease. Donor details come from another sample of the same person, matched by shared clones.

This clonotype was counted many times. V usage is TRBV4-1 and J usage is TRBJ1-5, with 10 bases fitting TRBD1. CDR3 length equals 16 residues. Germline loops: CDR1 MGHRA, CDR2 YSYEKL. V was pared by 1 base and J by 6 bases, with 6 bases of the junction left unmatched. Written as DNA, the CDR3 is TGCGCCAGCAGCCAAGCCGGGACAGGGGCCGGTCAGCCCCAGCATTTT. This translates into CASSQAGTGAGQPQHF.

The chain couples TRBV6-1 to TRBJ2-2, with 11 bases identical to TRBD1. V lost 7 bases to trimming and J lost 4 bases; unmatched junction nucleotides: 2. Germline V CDR1 and CDR2: MNHNS, SASEGT. The CDR3 totals 14 residues. Here the CDR3 DNA reads TGTGCCAGCACTGGGACAGGGGGCACCGGGGAGCTGTTTTTT. Translating gives CASTGTGGTGELFF.

This clonotype was found a few times. The chain employs TRBV4-1 and TRBJ2-7; possibly TRBD1 for D (5 bases). Trimming removed 0 bases at V and 3 bases at J, with 12 bases between. Germline loops: CDR1 MGHRA, CDR2 YSYEKL. The CDR3 runs to 15 residues. The CDR3 reads CASSQDGRVFYEQYF. In nucleotides, the CDR3 is TGCGCCAGCAGCCAAGATGGCAGGGTGTTCTACGAGCAGTACTTC.

Many counts were recorded for this clonotype. The chain recombines TRBV7-2 with TRBJ2-7, with 9 bases matching TRBD1. J gave up 4 bases and V 5 bases, and 6 bases lay outside the gene matches. Germline assignment: CDR1 SGHTA and CDR2 FQGNSA. The CDR3 length is 14 residues. The CDR3 DNA is TGTGCCAGCAGCATAGGGACAGGGCCTTACGAGCAGTACTTC. Its translation is CASSIGTGPYEQYF.

This clonotype has ten or more counts. The chain has TRBV7-3 and TRBJ2-7; D remains unclear. The CDR3 is made up of 16 amino acids. Trimming removed 1 base from V and 12 bases from J, with 25 bases in between. Germline lookup yields CDR1 SGHTA and CDR2 FQGTGA. In DNA, the CDR3 is TGTGCCAGCAGCTTAAGGAGAGGCCCCGATAGCCTTACGTGGTACTTC. Translating gives CASSLRRGPDSLTWYF.

This chain uses TRBV7-9 with TRBJ1-1, with 8 bases lining up with TRBD1. This CDR3 comprises 14 residues. V lost 7 bases and J lost 1; bases outside the gene matches: 5. Germline lookup yields CDR1 SEHNR and CDR2 FQNEAQ (reference sequence). The CDR3 spells CASTRTGQNTEAFF. DNA of the CDR3: TGTGCCAGCACACGGACAGGGCAGAACACTGAAGCTTTCTTT. The full variable domain, rest sourced from reference TRBV7-9 and TRBJ1-1, is DTGVSQNPRHKITKRGQNVTFRCDPISEHNRLYWYRQTLGQGPEFLTYFQNEAQLEKSRLLSDRFSAERPKGSFSTLEIQRTEQGDSAMYLCASTRTGQNTEAFFGQGTRLTVV.

This clonotype was seen a few times. This chain uses TRBV28 with TRBJ2-7; TRBD2 matches 7 bases. In germline, CDR1 is MDHEN, CDR2 SYDVKM. This CDR3 has 15 amino acids. After removal of 4 bases from V and 2 bases from J, the junction contained 8 bases not matched to a gene. The CDR3 loop reads CASSSRDYGTYEQYF. CDR3 in DNA: TGTGCCAGCAGTTCCCGGGACTATGGGACCTACGAGCAGTACTTC.

Comments on this clonotype: A read error may be the cause here, since a much bigger clone is one base away. The chain combines TRBV20-1 with TRBJ2-4; D is undetermined. Germline V CDR1 and CDR2: DFQATT, SNEGSKA (reference sequence). The CDR3 length is 13 residues. V was shortened by 5 bases and J by 13 bases, with 21 bases between the two germline ends. The CDR3: CSAFWTFYNEQYF. Written as DNA, the CDR3 is TGCAGTGCTTTCTGGACCTTCTACAATGAGCAGTACTTC.

As to this clonotype: The junction departs from the called germline gene at one end, perhaps through a read error. V is TRBV4-1 and J is TRBJ2-1; the D gene is possibly TRBD2 (5 bases). The V gene's germline CDR1 is MGHRA and CDR2 YSYEKL. The CDR3 loop spans 16 amino acids. DNA of the CDR3: TGTGCCAGCAAGTTGGAGGATCCAAGCTCCTACAATGAGCAGTTCTTC. Its protein is CASKLEDPSSYNEQFF.

The genes are TRBV10-1 and TRBJ1-2; TRBD1 matches at 8 bases. The CDR3 has 13 amino acids. Germline V gene data show CDR1 as WNHNN and CDR2 as SYGVQD (reference sequence). After removal of 4 bases from V and 4 bases from J, the junction contained 2 bases not matched to a gene. CDR3 nucleotide sequence: TGCGCCAGCAGTGCACAGGGGGGCTATGGCTACACCTTC. Translated: CASSAQGGYGYTF.

In this sample, this clonotype turned up many times. The CDR3 DNA is TGCGCCAGCAGTCCGGGATCTTCCGAGACAGGGACAAAAGGTTTCTTT. Protein product: CASSPGSSETGTKGFF. The rearrangement links TRBV5-1 to TRBJ1-1; 7 positions agree with TRBD1. Germline trimming cut 5 bases from V and 13 bases from J; bases unmatched to any gene: 23. Germline V lookup: CDR1 SGHRS, CDR2 YFSETQ. This CDR3 region has 16 residues. Variable domain in full (rest from reference TRBV5-1 and TRBJ1-1): KAGVTQTPRYLIKTRGQQVTLSCSPISGHRSVSWYQQTPGQGLQFLFEYFSETQRNKGNFPGRFSGRQFSNSRSEMNVSTLELGDSALYLCASSPGSSETGTKGFFGQGTRLTVV.

This clonotype was seen ten or more times. The chain joins TRBV15 to TRBJ2-7; D tentatively reads TRBD1 or TRBD2 (5 bases each). Looked up from germline, CDR1 is LNHNV and CDR2 is YYDKDF (reference sequence). Trimming removed 1 base at V and 6 bases at J, with 16 bases between. The CDR3 totals 15 residues. CDR3 sequence reads: CATSRAGTGGSEQYF. Written as DNA, the CDR3 is TGTGCCACCAGCAGAGCCGGGACGGGTGGTTCCGAGCAGTACTTC.

This clonotype occurred a few times. This chain connects TRBV6-2 or TRBV6-3 to TRBJ2-6; TRBD2 might be the D (6 bases). The germline V gene has CDR1 MNHEY and CDR2 SVGEGT. V lost 0 bases and J lost 1, with 7 bases in between. This CDR3 is built from 16 residues. The CDR3 sequence: CASSYSGGSGANVLTF. CDR3 sequence (DNA): TGTGCCAGCAGTTACTCGGGGGGATCTGGGGCCAACGTCCTGACTTTC.

This clonotype was seen repeatedly, ten times or more. The gene calls are TRBV28 and TRBJ1-5; maybe TRBD1 (5 bases). Per the germline V gene, CDR1 is MDHEN and CDR2 is SYDVKM. V lost 6 bases, J lost 4 bases, and 16 bases lay in between. The CDR3 length is 15 residues. The CDR3 DNA follows: TGTGCCAGCAGCTACAGAGAGGGGTTGAATCAGCCCCAGCATTTT. Residues: CASSYREGLNQPQHF.

This clonotype turned up a few times. The CDR3 protein is CASSFIPRLAGVVAKYSYEQYF. The CDR3 nucleotides read TGTGCCAGCAGTTTCATCCCCCGACTAGCGGGAGTCGTAGCCAAATACTCCTACGAGCAGTACTTC. V usage is TRBV12-3 or TRBV12-4 and J usage is TRBJ2-7; TRBD2 matches 12 bases. Trimming removed 3 bases from V and 0 bases from J; junction bases left unmatched: 21. This CDR3 comprises 22 residues.

This clonotype was seen many times. The chain combines TRBV6-2 or TRBV6-3 with TRBJ2-7; D may be TRBD1 (5 bases). This CDR3 comprises 13 residues. Trimming shortened V by 6 bases and J by 1 base, and 10 bases separated the two germline ends. Germline assignment: CDR1 MNHEY and CDR2 SVGEGT. The CDR3 DNA sequence: TGTGCCAGCAGATCAACAGGTTCCTACGAGCAGTACTTC. Residues: CASRSTGSYEQYF.

V gene TRBV12-3 or TRBV12-4 combines with J gene TRBJ1-2; D is ambiguous. The CDR3 is 13 amino acids. With 7 bases removed from V and 0 bases from J, the gap between germline ends came to 9 bases. CDR3 DNA: TGTGCCAGCATCGCGGCGACTAACTATGGCTACACCTTC. It encodes CASIAATNYGYTF.

The chain has TRBV4-1 and TRBJ1-1, with a possible D match to TRBD1 (6 bases). Germline V gives CDR1 MGHRA, CDR2 YSYEKL. The CDR3 has 15 residues. The V gene lost 0 bases and the J gene lost 7 bases, with 15 bases spanning the gap. This CDR3 reads CASSQDGTGFGEAFF. For the CDR3, the DNA is TGCGCCAGCAGCCAAGATGGAACAGGGTTTGGTGAAGCTTTCTTT.

In its sample, this clonotype was seen many times. V and J are TRBV6-2 or TRBV6-3 and TRBJ2-1; 10 bases match TRBD2. The CDR3 has 15 residues. The V and J ends lost 2 bases and 6 bases, in that order; junction bases with no gene match: 4. Germline assignment: CDR1 MNHEY and CDR2 SVGEGT. In DNA form, the CDR3 reads TGTGCCAGCAGTTACAGGACTAGCGGCGGCAATGAGCAGTTCTTC. Protein product: CASSYRTSGGNEQFF.

Only a few counts were recorded for this clonotype. This chain joins TRBV18 and TRBJ2-6; D remains unclear. V gave up 1 base and J gave up 1 base, with 5 bases separating them. Germline assignment: CDR1 KGHSH and CDR2 LQKENI. This CDR3 comprises 15 residues. CDR3 amino acids: CASSPLVSGANVLTF. In DNA, the CDR3 is TGTGCCAGCTCACCACTGGTGTCTGGGGCCAACGTCCTGACTTTC. The variable domain in full, with the rest retrieved from reference TRBV18 and TRBJ2-6, is NAGVMQNPRHLVRRRGQEARLRCSPMKGHSHVYWYRQLPEEGLKFMVYLQKENIIDESGMPKERFSAEFPKEGPSILRIQQVVRGDSAAYFCASSPLVSGANVLTFGAGSRLTVL.

This clonotype was recorded many times. The chain carries TRBV2 and TRBJ2-3; D not resolved. There are 13 residues in the CDR3. Trimming took off 7 bases at V and 6 bases at J, with 14 bases between the two ends. Germline assignment: CDR1 SNHLY and CDR2 FYNNEI. The CDR3 DNA reads TGTGCCAGCAACACGGACGCTTGGGATACGCAGTATTTT. This encodes CASNTDAWDTQYF.

This clonotype occurred many times. The V and J genes are TRBV6-5 and TRBJ2-7; the match to TRBD1 covers 9 bases. The CDR3 contains 16 residues. V shed 0 bases and J 5 bases; nucleotides not matched to a gene: 8. Germline CDR1 is MNHEY and CDR2 is SVGAGI. CDR3 protein: CASSYSWTGERNEQYF. In DNA, the CDR3 is TGTGCCAGCAGTTACTCATGGACAGGGGAAAGGAACGAGCAGTACTTC.

This clonotype was detected only once. A read error may be the cause here, since a much bigger clone is one base away. The rearrangement links TRBV7-7 to TRBJ2-7; possible D gene TRBD2, 5 bases. Looked up from germline, CDR1 is SSHAT and CDR2 is FNYEAQ (reference sequence). The CDR3 runs 16 residues. The CDR3 DNA is TGTGCTAGCAGCTTAGAGGGCGGAAACTCCTACAATGAGCAGTACTTC. This translates into CASSLEGGNSYNEQYF.

This clonotype was observed a few times. Possible read error: a much larger clone is one base away. V is TRBV6-1 and J is TRBJ2-2; TRBD2 might be the D (6 bases). The V end lost 4 bases, the J end lost 3 bases, and 12 bases lay between the germline ends. The CDR3 has 15 residues. Germline V gene lookup returns CDR1 MNHNS and CDR2 SASEGT. CDR3 loop: CASSGLTGDTGELFF. The DNA of the CDR3 is TGTGCCAGCAGTGGACTAACGGGAGACACCGGGGAGCTGTTTTTT.

This clonotype was picked up many times. The chain joins TRBV13 to TRBJ2-1; TRBD2 agrees at 10 bases. V lost 5 bases and J lost 1; bases outside the gene matches: 5. The CDR3 length is 16 residues. Germline V gene data show CDR1 as PRHDT and CDR2 as FYEKMQ (reference sequence). CDR3 in amino acids: CASSTQAGGSYNEQFF. The CDR3 nucleotides read TGTGCCAGCAGCACTCAAGCGGGAGGGTCCTACAATGAGCAGTTCTTC.

V usage is TRBV2 and J usage is TRBJ2-2; 10 nucleotides align to TRBD2. Germline assignment: CDR1 SNHLY and CDR2 FYNNEI. The CDR3 loop spans 16 amino acids. The J segment lost 8 bases and the V segment lost 1 base, leaving 7 bases of the junction unmatched. As DNA, the CDR3 is TGTGCCAGCAGTGAAGAGGGACTAGCGTGGTTGGGGGAGCTGTTTTTT. As protein: CASSEEGLAWLGELFF.

This clonotype was seen repeatedly, ten times or more. This rearrangement joins TRBV11-2 to TRBJ1-1, with unresolved D. The V gene's germline CDR1 is SGHAT and CDR2 FQNNGV. The CDR3 is 11 residues long. V was pared by 4 bases and J by 4 bases, with 4 bases between. CDR3 in amino acids: CASSSTTEAFF. In DNA form, the CDR3 reads TGTGCCAGCAGCTCCACCACTGAAGCTTTCTTT.